These 22 T cell receptor beta chains were all obtained from the same sample, sequenced in a study of OX40 agonist ivuxolimab in advanced cancers. Some clones are missing from TCRdb's copy, which holds only in-frame ones; the method was immunoSEQ multiplex PCR. This sample has about 83,000 clones; about 93% occur once, and the top ten carry approximately 0.43%. Here the sequenced sample was CD4+ or CD8+ T cells sorted from blood, taken in a trial of the OX40 agonist ivuxolimab. Receptors were obtained from an adult with an advanced solid tumor such as melanoma, head and neck, liver or kidney cancer.

The rearrangement links TRBV7-3 to TRBJ2-1; 9 positions agree with TRBD2. Unmatched junction bases numbered 7, after V lost 5 bases and J lost 8 bases. This CDR3 is 14 amino acids long. CDR1 SGHTA and CDR2 FQGTGA come from the germline V gene. CDR3 in amino acids: CASSPTSGQDEQFF. The CDR3, as DNA: TGTGCCAGCAGCCCGACTAGCGGTCAGGATGAGCAGTTCTTC.

The V and J genes are TRBV5-1 and TRBJ1-5, with a weak D call TRBD1 (6 bases). V gave up 4 bases and J gave up 4 bases, with 12 bases separating them. This CDR3 is built from 14 residues. Germline V gives CDR1 SGHRS, CDR2 YFSETQ. The chain's CDR3 is CASSPDRPNQPQHF. In nucleotides, the CDR3 is TGCGCCAGCAGCCCCGACAGGCCTAATCAGCCCCAGCATTTT.

J is TRBJ2-1 and V is TRBV5-4, with 9 bases matching TRBD1. The trim removed 2 bases at V and 8 bases at J, leaving 11 bases unmatched. CDR3 size: 16 residues. CDR1 is SGHNT and CDR2 is YYREEE in the germline V gene (reference sequence). The CDR3 reads CASSFYGTGRYDEQFF. The CDR3 DNA follows: TGTGCCAGCAGCTTCTACGGGACAGGGAGATATGATGAGCAGTTCTTC. Supplemented by reference TRBV5-4 and TRBJ2-1, the full variable domain reads ETGVTQSPTHLIKTRGQQVTLRCSSQSGHNTVSWYQQALGQGPQFIFQYYREEENGRGNFPPRFSGLQFPNYSSELNVNALELDDSALYLCASSFYGTGRYDEQFFGPGTRLTVL.

J is TRBJ2-2 and V is TRBV10-3; 7 nucleotides align to TRBD1. The trim removed 2 bases at V and 2 bases at J, leaving 8 bases unmatched. CDR3 length: 17 amino acids. Germline CDR1 and CDR2: ENHRY and SYGVKD. In DNA form, the CDR3 reads TGTGCCATCAGTGAGCTTAAAGGGGGCGCAAACACCGGGGAGCTGTTTTTT. It is translated as CAISELKGGANTGELFF.

The chain recombines TRBV18 with TRBJ2-7, with TRBD2 matching over 11 bases. This CDR3 spans 15 amino acids. Germline V lookup: CDR1 KGHSH, CDR2 LQKENI. J gave up 3 bases and V 4 bases, and 5 bases lay outside the gene matches. This CDR3 reads CASSLTSGSVYEQYF. The CDR3 nucleotides are TGTGCCAGCTCACTAACTAGCGGGAGCGTCTACGAGCAGTACTTC.

CDR3: CASSPLSNTGELFF. Here the CDR3 DNA reads TGTGCCAGCTCACCACTTTCGAACACCGGGGAGCTGTTTTTT. The chain carries TRBV18 and TRBJ2-2; D is unclear. The CDR3 extends over 14 amino acids. Germline loops: CDR1 KGHSH, CDR2 LQKENI. The V end lost 1 base, the J end lost 0 bases, and 3 bases lay between the germline ends. The full variable domain, with the rest looked up from reference TRBV18 and TRBJ2-2, is NAGVMQNPRHLVRRRGQEARLRCSPMKGHSHVYWYRQLPEEGLKFMVYLQKENIIDESGMPKERFSAEFPKEGPSILRIQQVVRGDSAAYFCASSPLSNTGELFFGEGSRLTVL.

The V call is TRBV6-1, the J call TRBJ2-7; a possible D gene is TRBD2 (5 bases). V was pared by 8 bases and J by 2 bases, with 13 bases between. This CDR3 region has 13 residues. The germline CDR1 and CDR2 sequences are MNHNS and SASEGT. The CDR3 loop is CASGQSGTYEQYF. In DNA, the CDR3 is TGTGCCAGCGGGCAGAGCGGAACCTACGAGCAGTACTTC.

The gene calls are TRBV19 and TRBJ1-4, with 7 bases fitting TRBD1. With 9 bases clipped from V and 7 bases from J, the junction kept 11 bases outside the gene matches. The V gene's germline CDR1 is LNHDA and CDR2 SQIVND (reference sequence). The CDR3 loop spans 14 amino acids. The CDR3 here is CASRQTGEIEKLFF. The CDR3 DNA is TGTGCCAGCCGCCAAACAGGGGAAATTGAAAAACTGTTTTTT.

The chain has TRBV23-1 and TRBJ1-5; D gene uncertain. TRBV23-1 is labeled an ORF, and its function is uncertain. The V end lost 0 bases, the J end lost 7 bases, and 10 bases lay between the germline ends. The CDR3 loop spans 14 amino acids. The CDR3 DNA reads TGCGCCAGCAGTCAATCCAAACGGGAACAGCCCCAGCATTTT. Residues: CASSQSKREQPQHF.

The gene calls are TRBV6-1 and TRBJ2-3, with D possibly being TRBD1 (6 bases). Germline CDR1 reads MNHNS; CDR2 reads SASEGT. Trimming shortened V by 1 base and J by 6 bases, and 11 bases separated the two germline ends. The CDR3 contains 14 residues. The CDR3 spells CASSEGPRGDTQYF. The CDR3 bases are TGTGCCAGCAGTGAAGGACCAAGGGGGGATACGCAGTATTTT.

The CDR3 sequence: CASSSTGLWGYTF. The CDR3 DNA is TGTGCCAGCTCATCAACAGGGTTGTGGGGCTACACCTTC. The chain is built from TRBV18 and TRBJ1-2; D is possibly TRBD1 (6 bases). From germline, CDR1 is KGHSH and CDR2 LQKENI. The CDR3 covers 13 residues. The V end lost 5 bases, the J end lost 8 bases, and 15 bases lay between the germline ends. The full variable domain, completed using reference TRBV18 and TRBJ1-2, is NAGVMQNPRHLVRRRGQEARLRCSPMKGHSHVYWYRQLPEEGLKFMVYLQKENIIDESGMPKERFSAEFPKEGPSILRIQQVVRGDSAAYFCASSSTGLWGYTFGSGTRLTVV.

This chain joins TRBV28 and TRBJ1-1, with 10 bases identical to TRBD1. The V gene end was trimmed by 6 bases and the J gene end by 1 base; junction bases not matched to a gene: 8. Germline V CDR1 and CDR2: MDHEN, SYDVKM. The CDR3 totals 16 residues. Here the CDR3 reads CASSLGQGGKNTEAFF. The CDR3, as DNA: TGTGCCAGCAGCCTCGGACAGGGGGGAAAGAACACTGAAGCTTTCTTT. The variable domain in full, completed from reference TRBV28 and TRBJ1-1, reads DVKVTQSSRYLVKRTGEKVFLECVQDMDHENMFWYRQDPGLGLRLIYFSYDVKMKEKGDIPEGYSVSREKKERFSLILESASTNQTSMYLCASSLGQGGKNTEAFFGQGTRLTVV.

V usage is TRBV2 and J usage is TRBJ2-1; D remains unclear. Germline lookup yields CDR1 SNHLY and CDR2 FYNNEI. Trimming left V 6 bases short and J 7 bases short, with 13 bases between. This CDR3 comprises 13 residues. Here the CDR3 reads CASSLIGVNEQFF. The CDR3 coding sequence is TGTGCCAGCAGCCTGATAGGTGTTAATGAGCAGTTCTTC.

This clone was seen a single time. The J gene is TRBJ2-3, the V gene TRBV4-3, with D possibly being TRBD2 (6 bases). Trimming shortened V by 4 bases and J by 7 bases, and 15 bases separated the two germline ends. Germline CDR1 LGHNA, CDR2 YSLEER. The CDR3 sequence is 14 residues long. CDR3 sequence (DNA): TGCGCCAGCAGCCGAACACGGGACTCCAATACGCAGTATTTT. As protein: CASSRTRDSNTQYF.

This clone was seen more than once but under ten times. CDR3 loop: CASSYSLGTGANVLTF. CDR3 coding DNA: TGTGCCAGCAGTTACTCGCTAGGGACTGGGGCCAACGTCCTGACTTTC. The chain couples TRBV6-6 to TRBJ2-6, with D unresolved. The V end lost 0 bases, the J end lost 2 bases, and 8 bases lay between the germline ends. CDR3 length equals 16 residues. The germline gives CDR1 MNHNY, CDR2 SVGAGI (reference sequence).

This clone has just one count. The sample holds other DNA sequences that translate to the same CDR3. V and J are TRBV28 and TRBJ2-3; possible D gene TRBD2, 6 bases. The CDR3 contains 13 residues. Germline V gene data show CDR1 as MDHEN and CDR2 as SYDVKM. With 6 bases removed from V and 3 bases from J, the gap between germline ends came to 10 bases. The CDR3 DNA sequence: TGTGCCAGCAGAGGTAGCGGTACAGATACGCAGTATTTT. Encoded protein: CASRGSGTDTQYF.

The sample holds one count of this clone. V usage is TRBV10-3 and J usage is TRBJ2-1; TRBD2 aligns across 11 bases. The V and J ends lost 5 bases and 5 bases, in that order; junction bases with no gene match: 8. This CDR3 contains 16 residues. Germline V lookup: CDR1 ENHRY, CDR2 SYGVKD. CDR3: CAISNPGTSGNNEQFF. CDR3 sequence (DNA): TGTGCCATCAGTAATCCCGGGACTAGCGGTAACAATGAGCAGTTCTTC.

This chain uses TRBV11-3 with TRBJ1-2, with D possibly TRBD1 on 5 matching bases. The CDR3 loop spans 13 amino acids. Per germline, CDR1 SGHNT and CDR2 YENEEA. Trimming left V 5 bases short and J 4 bases short, with 11 bases between. CDR3 nucleotides: TGTGCCAGCAGCCAAGCAGGGTTCTATGGCTACACCTTC. Protein product: CASSQAGFYGYTF. The variable domain in full, with the rest retrieved from reference TRBV11-3 and TRBJ1-2, is EAGVVQSPRYKIIEKKQPVAFWCNPISGHNTLYWYLQNLGQGPELLIRYENEEAVDDSQLPKDRFSAERLKGVDSTLKIQPAELGDSAVYLCASSQAGFYGYTFGSGTRLTVV.

V and J are TRBV6-5 and TRBJ1-1, with D possibly being TRBD1 (5 bases). Germline V gene sequence: CDR1 MNHEY, CDR2 SVGAGI. The length of the CDR3 is 13 residues. Trimming took 2 bases from V and 4 from J, leaving 8 bases between them. The CDR3 loop reads CASSYGGSTEAFF. The CDR3 DNA follows: TGTGCCAGCAGTTACGGGGGAAGCACTGAAGCTTTCTTT.

The chain carries TRBV7-9 and TRBJ2-3, with 8 bases lining up with TRBD2. The J segment lost 11 bases and the V segment lost 5 bases, leaving 12 bases of the junction unmatched. The CDR3 runs 14 residues. Germline lookup yields CDR1 SEHNR and CDR2 FQNEAQ (reference sequence). The CDR3 DNA reads TGTGCCAGCAGCCCCCGGGGGGGAGCGTTAGAGCAGTATTTT. Its protein is CASSPRGGALEQYF.

The chain carries TRBV19 and TRBJ1-5; 7 positions agree with TRBD1. From germline, CDR1 is LNHDA and CDR2 SQIVND (reference sequence). The junction had 9 bases not matched to a gene; V was cut back by 3 bases and J by 7 bases. The CDR3 has 15 residues. The chain's CDR3 is CASSIGTGVSQPQHF. CDR3 sequence (DNA): TGTGCCAGTAGTATCGGCACAGGGGTAAGCCAGCCCCAGCATTTT.

A note on this clone: Mismatch with germline at one junction end may stem from a read error. V gene TRBV6-1 combines with J gene TRBJ1-2; D uncertain. Germline V gene lookup returns CDR1 MNHNS and CDR2 SASEGT. This CDR3 has 13 amino acids. The CDR3 nucleotides read TGTGCCAGCAGAGAAGCCGTCCGGGTCGGCTACACCTTC. Its translation: CASREAVRVGYTF.